These 16 T cell receptor beta chains share one sample of origin, sequenced in a study of technical replicates of blood from a handful of donors (dated by TCRdb to 2017 to 2019). Libraries were built with the immunoSEQ multiplex PCR assay. This is the immuneACCESS table as TCRdb keeps it, with only in-frame sequences that have V and J called. A part of the clones is gone; compared with another copy, unresolved V genes explain less than half, and the rest is unexplained. Within this sample are about 59,000 clones, with 75% to 90% of them counted one time only. The ten largest clones add up to 5.1% of the sample. The sample consisted of PBMCs. The source of these receptors is a human donor in good health. Some clones in this sample may be carry-over from other donors' samples.

This chain connects TRBV7-9 to TRBJ1-1, with 7 positions matching TRBD1. The CDR3 is made up of 17 amino acids. The germline V gene encodes CDR1 SEHNR and CDR2 FQNEAQ (reference sequence). V lost 0 bases, J lost 1 base, and 8 bases stayed unmatched. For the CDR3, the DNA is TGTGCCAGCAGCTTAGCAGGGGGCTGGACCGGGAACACTGAAGCTTTCTTT. Amino acid sequence: CASSLAGGWTGNTEAFF.

Written as DNA, the CDR3 is TGCGCCAGCAGCCAAGACTGGGGGACTGACTACGAGCAGTACTTC. This gives the protein CASSQDWGTDYEQYF. V usage is TRBV4-1 and J usage is TRBJ2-7, with D possibly being TRBD2 (6 bases). CDR3 length equals 15 residues. V was cut by 0 bases and J by 3 bases, with 12 bases left in between. Looked up from germline, CDR1 is MGHRA and CDR2 is YSYEKL.

V usage is TRBV4-3 and J usage is TRBJ2-2, with a tentative D call TRBD1 (7 bases). The germline V gene encodes CDR1 LGHNA and CDR2 YSLEER. The CDR3 has 16 residues. The V gene lost 4 bases and the J gene lost 4 bases, with 16 bases spanning the gap. CDR3 bases: TGCGCCAGCAGCCGGTCTGGGACAGCGGGCACCGGGGAGCTGTTTTTT. Translated, it gives CASSRSGTAGTGELFF.

The gene calls are TRBV6-1 and TRBJ2-2; 9 bases map to TRBD1. J was trimmed by 1 base and V by 2 bases; bases with no gene match: 5. The CDR3 is 17 amino acids. Germline V lookup: CDR1 MNHNS, CDR2 SASEGT. CDR3 in amino acids: CASSELGQGLNTGELFF. In DNA, the CDR3 is TGTGCCAGCAGTGAACTGGGACAGGGTTTGAACACCGGGGAGCTGTTTTTT.

This sequence joins TRBV5-1 and TRBJ2-7; maybe TRBD1 (6 bases). Trimming removed 4 bases at V and 5 bases at J, with 22 bases between. The CDR3 runs 16 residues. The germline CDR1 and CDR2 sequences are SGHRS and YFSETQ. CDR3 sequence reads: CASSGTRDTGYHEQYF. CDR3 in DNA: TGCGCCAGCAGCGGGACCCGGGACACGGGTTACCACGAGCAGTACTTC.

This chain uses TRBV21-1 with TRBJ2-1; the DNA was not used to check the table's D call, TRBD1. TRBV21-1 is marked as a pseudogene. CDR3 length: 15 residues. The CDR3 coding sequence is TGTGCCAGCAGCAAAGCGAAGACAGGGTGGAATGAGCAGTTCTTC. Translating gives CASSKAKTGWNEQFF.

The chain is built from TRBV27 and TRBJ2-6, with D perhaps matching TRBD1 (6 bases). This CDR3 is 17 amino acids long. Trimming shortened V by 6 bases and J by 0 bases, and 15 bases separated the two germline ends. Germline-derived CDR1 and CDR2 are MNHEY and SMNVEV (reference sequence). CDR3: CASSQGQFFSGANVLTF. CDR3 nucleotide sequence: TGTGCCAGCAGCCAAGGACAGTTTTTCTCTGGGGCCAACGTCCTGACTTTC.

This chain links TRBV4-3 with TRBJ2-7; D remains unclear. V lost 0 bases to trimming and J lost 3 bases, with 6 bases between them. Germline V gene data show CDR1 as LGHNA and CDR2 as YSLEER. The CDR3 has 13 residues. The CDR3 DNA is TGCGCCAGCAGCCAAGAGGCAGACTACGAGCAGTACTTC. Protein product: CASSQEADYEQYF.

The genes are TRBV4-3 and TRBJ2-1; 11 bases align to TRBD2. In germline, CDR1 is LGHNA, CDR2 YSLEER. This CDR3 is 16 amino acids long. The junction had 7 bases not matched to a gene; V was cut back by 0 bases and J by 9 bases. Written as DNA, the CDR3 is TGCGCCAGCAGCCAAGATCGACTAGCGGGGATTGGTGAGCAGTTCTTC. Translation gives CASSQDRLAGIGEQFF.

This clone was seen once. The V call is TRBV6-5, the J call TRBJ1-6; D gene unclear. V was trimmed by 2 bases and J by 6 bases, leaving 14 bases between them. The CDR3 loop spans 16 amino acids. Germline V CDR1 and CDR2: MNHEY, SVGAGI. The DNA for the CDR3 is TGTGCCAGCAGTTACGAGCGTCGTGTCCCTAATTCACCCCTCCACTTT. It is translated as CASSYERRVPNSPLHF.

Written as DNA, the CDR3 is TGTGCCACCCGAGGACAGGCCCTACTAAGCTCTGGAAACACCATATATTTT. Translated, it gives CATRGQALLSSGNTIYF. This chain connects TRBV2 to TRBJ1-3, with 7 bases that match TRBD1. Trimming took 10 bases from V and 0 from J; bases not matched to a gene: 15. The CDR3 sequence is 17 residues long. In germline, CDR1 is SNHLY, CDR2 FYNNEI.

The chain recombines TRBV7-3 with TRBJ2-1, with 11 bases lining up with TRBD2. The V gene's germline CDR1 is SGHTA and CDR2 FQGTGA. This CDR3 has 18 residues. The V and J ends lost 5 bases and 5 bases, in that order; junction bases with no gene match: 14. CDR3 sequence (DNA): TGTGCCAGCAGCCCCTCGGGCCTAGCGGGAGGCGAAAACAATGAGCAGTTCTTC. This translates into CASSPSGLAGGENNEQFF. Variable domain in full (rest from reference TRBV7-3 and TRBJ2-1): GAGVSQTPSNKVTEKGKYVELRCDPISGHTALYWYRQSLGQGPEFLIYFQGTGAADDSGLPNDRFFAVRPEGSVSTLKIQRTERGDSAVYLCASSPSGLAGGENNEQFFGPGTRLTVL.

V and J are TRBV4-2 and TRBJ1-1, with D perhaps TRBD1 (6 bases). CDR3 length equals 13 residues. The germline gives CDR1 LGHNA, CDR2 YNFKEQ. The V gene lost 3 bases and the J gene lost 6 bases, with 11 bases spanning the gap. The CDR3 DNA reads TGTGCCAGCAGCCATAGGACAGAGGCTGAAGCTTTCTTT. This codes for CASSHRTEAEAFF.

The chain carries TRBV2 and TRBJ1-1, with 10 bases lining up with TRBD1. The CDR3 extends over 15 amino acids. The trim removed 8 bases at V and 5 bases at J, leaving 11 bases unmatched. Germline CDR1 reads SNHLY; CDR2 reads FYNNEI. CDR3 nucleotide sequence: TGTGCCAGCTTAGGTCCGACAGGGGGCAGGACTGAAGCTTTCTTT. Protein sequence: CASLGPTGGRTEAFF.

This clone was counted a few times. The V gene is TRBV19, the J gene TRBJ2-5; maybe TRBD2 (6 bases). This CDR3 has 14 amino acids. Trimming took off 6 bases at V and 2 bases at J, with 13 bases between the two ends. The germline V gene encodes CDR1 LNHDA and CDR2 SQIVND (reference sequence). The CDR3 DNA reads as TGTGCCAGTAGAACGAGGGGAGGACAAGAGACCCAGTACTTC. It specifies CASRTRGGQETQYF.

This chain links TRBV11-2 with TRBJ2-3; the D gene is possibly TRBD2 (5 bases). Between the trimmed V and J ends, which lost 1 base and 0 bases, there was a span of 8 bases. CDR1 and CDR2 from the germline V gene are SGHAT and FQNNGV. This CDR3 is built from 15 residues. CDR3 protein: CASSLGRTSTDTQYF. CDR3 DNA sequence: TGTGCCAGCAGCTTAGGGCGGACTAGCACAGATACGCAGTATTTT. Combining the CDR3 with reference TRBV11-2 and TRBJ2-3 gives the whole variable domain EAGVAQSPRYKIIEKRQSVAFWCNPISGHATLYWYQQILGQGPKLLIQFQNNGVVDDSQLPKDRFSAERLKGVDSTLKIQPAKLEDSAVYLCASSLGRTSTDTQYFGPGTRLTVL.